This TCR beta chain was sequenced in a study of blood T cells in healthy people across ages. This clonotype was seen a handful of times. Alongside a J-beta primer mix, a sample-barcoded 5' primer served in a second PCR lasting about 7 to 11 cycles. TCRdb processed the 5' RACE reads anew with MiXCR; each CDR3 protein has one entry. Here the sample spans fewer than 600,000 distinct CDR3 sequences, around a quarter being singletons. Per the germline V gene, CDR1 is MNHEY and CDR2 is SVGAGI. The CDR3 spans 16 residues. Germline trimming cut 5 bases from V and 5 bases from J; bases unmatched to any gene: 14. These data also formed part of another study, on T cells of mothers and their children. That source reports: Each child contributed about 3 million TCR beta CDR3 reads, while each mother contributed over 9.5 million.

The rearrangement uses TRBV6-5 and TRBJ1-2, with 7 positions matching TRBD1. This TCR derives from a boy younger than 10 in good health. Sequenced input: blood. The CDR3 here is CASSDHRGPLTYGYTF. The CDR3 DNA reads TGTGCCAGCAGTGACCACAGGGGCCCCTTAACATATGGCTACACCTTC.